This T cell receptor beta chain was captured in a study of shared clonotypes between healthy human individuals (dated by TCRdb to 2019 to 2021). Context from the whole study: The cohort included a few men and a couple of women between 18 and 49 years of age. For each donor, CD4 naive and CD4 memory were each given three plates, CD8 naive was given two plates, and CD8 memory was given one plate. To estimate repertoire size and how much clonotypes are shared between individuals, the study performed deep sequencing of blood TCR repertoires from five healthy adults. To increase sequencing depth and limit assay-specific biases, different laboratories used diverse techniques to prepare libraries and sequence TCR repertoires. Each donor's leukapheresis produced roughly between about 0.8 and 8.9 billion PBMCs.

CD8 naive samples were obtained by positive selection for CCR7 among CD45RO-negative cells, yielding a CD45RA+CCR7+ population from which TemRA cells were excluded. The donors were healthy, HIV-negative adults with no recently reported acute infections or vaccinations. Only Caucasian adults living in Nashville, Tennessee, USA were represented among the donors. Blood was obtained by leukapheresis, after which PBMCs were separated by Ficoll-Histopaque density gradient centrifugation and cryopreserved in liquid nitrogen vapor phase. Analytical flow cytometry was used to check the purity and quantity of every magnetically sorted T cell population. Genomic DNA was isolated from each sorted fraction and quantified by UV absorbance on a Nanodrop 2000c. Using the deep immunoSEQ assay, TCR CDR3 regions were amplified from genomic DNA by multiplex PCR. Genomic DNA extracted from each cell subset was distributed evenly over all wells of several immunoSEQ 96-well plates, and each plate served as one replicate. For sorted subsets, roughly 200 ng of genomic DNA, equivalent to some 30,000 T cell genomes, went into each replicate PCR. Purified libraries were quantified with a Qubit 3.0 fluorometer, sized on a Bioanalyzer 2100, and re-quantified with the KAPA Library Quantification kit. Every immunoSEQ 96-well plate was sequenced on a dedicated single-read 150-cycle Illumina NextSeq 550 flow cell. As for the original processing: Because only junctional sequences without quality scores were contained in the immunoSEQ output, filtering matching that applied to full-length reads could not be performed. To assign V/J genes and CDR3, sequences were annotated against IMGT germline references using PyIR, a Python wrapper for IgBLAST v1.9. Reads with weak V/J assignments (E-value above 1e-6), missing CDR3, stop codons, out-of-frame junctions, or ambiguous translated residues were removed. V3J clonotypes were defined by identical inferred V gene, J gene, and CDR3 amino acid sequence. To compute the percentage overlap between repertoires, the number of shared unique clonotypes was divided by the size of the smaller repertoire. Three approaches were used to assess repertoire richness: RTK rarefaction, the Chao1 estimator, and Recon v2.1 estimates of unobserved clonotypes. For all TCRbeta clonotypes obtained by the gDNA method from a handful of donors, generation probabilities were computed with OLGA. In TCRdb, the immuneACCESS table is reduced to in-frame sequences with V and J assigned. These tables do not hold every clone; where another copy was compared, an unresolved V gene accounts for under half, and the others remain unexplained. That table supplies the V and J calls and clone size; D and trimming were determined from the DNA. This sample lists more than 2 million clones; around 95% were detected once. The ten top clones hold around 1.7% of the sample.

Study-level results and caveats: Only blood was sampled, and tissue TCR repertoires likely differ from those in blood. Estimated clonotype richness was generally larger for naive than for memory subsets. The genetic and exposure-history diversity represented was limited by the small number of donors. Pairwise subsampling led to the expectation that sequencing depth would affect the degree of clonotype sharing among donors. When several donors were compared, the shared fraction of clonotypes was about 5% for naive CD4, 3% to 4% for naive CD8, 2.3% for memory CD4, and roughly 0.4% for memory CD8. Rarefaction of sorted-subset datasets indicated incomplete sequencing despite the large sequencing depth. Compared with non-shared clonotypes, the clonotypes found in all four sorted-subset donors had higher generation probabilities.

From cysteine to phenylalanine, the CDR3 is 17 amino acids long. Only the CDR3 DNA is retained, 51 bases long and in frame from the first base. CDR1 SNHLY and CDR2 FYNNEI are derived from the germline V gene. As concerns this clone: Its target antigen remains unknown. Per-base qualities were not stored, and no clone one base away is much larger.

Sequencing was done on a sample of naive CD8+ T cells from PBMCs. The sample's cell subset or site label, in plain terms: CD45RA+CCR7+. The source of this sequence is a man between 18 and 35 years old in good health. Some clones in this sample may be carry-over from other donors' samples. The chain couples TRBV2 to TRBJ1-1; the D segment could be TRBD1, given 5 matching bases. This receptor has the CDR3 CGTKGRNPANGNTEAFF. The DNA is as follows: TGTGGTACAAAGGGGCGCAACCCTGCCAACGGGAACACTGAAGCTTTCTTT.